The 20 T cell receptor beta chains listed next were all sequenced from one sample in a study of T-cell memory formation after mild COVID-19. TCRdb re-analysed the 5' RACE reads in MiXCR, keeping a single row per CDR3 protein. The table records approximately 250,000 distinct CDR3 sequences, roughly 15% of them present only once. The sequenced sample consisted of PBMCs or a T cell subset sorted from them (not recorded which). The source of these receptors is an adult woman who had mild COVID-19 (a few samples of this study predate the infection). Cell type and time point are not known.

CDR3 protein: CASSFRDRGPEQYF. For the CDR3, the DNA is TGTGCCAGCAGTTTCCGGGACAGGGGACCCGAGCAGTACTTC. This sequence joins TRBV6-5 and TRBJ2-7; 10 bases line up with TRBD1. Per germline, CDR1 MNHEY and CDR2 SVGAGI. J lost 6 bases, V lost 4 bases, and 6 bases had no gene match. This CDR3 has 14 amino acids.

The table lists this clonotype with many counts. The rearrangement joins TRBV25-1 to TRBJ1-1, with D possibly TRBD1 on 5 matching bases. Trimming left V 5 bases short and J 1 base short, with 14 bases between. Germline V gene sequence: CDR1 MGHDK, CDR2 SYGVNS. This CDR3 contains 15 residues. CDR3 region: CASSPLGTPNTEAFF. The CDR3 DNA reads as TGTGCCAGCAGTCCTCTAGGGACCCCGAACACTGAAGCTTTCTTT. Supplemented by reference TRBV25-1 and TRBJ1-1, the full variable domain reads EADIYQTPRYLVIGTGKKITLECSQTMGHDKMYWYQQDPGMELHLIHYSYGVNSTEKGDLSSESTVSRIRTEHFPLTLESARPSHTSQYLCASSPLGTPNTEAFFGQGTRLTVV.

A single count supports this clonotype. The chain has TRBV20-1 and TRBJ2-7; 8 nucleotides align to TRBD2. With V trimmed by 0 bases and J by 0 bases, 7 bases remained unmatched. There are 16 residues in the CDR3. Germline values: CDR1 DFQATT, CDR2 SNEGSKA (reference sequence). For the CDR3, the DNA is TGCAGTGCTAGAGAAAGGCGGGGGGCGAGCTCCTACGAGCAGTACTTC. It is translated as CSARERRGASSYEQYF.

The chain carries TRBV19 and TRBJ1-4; D not resolved. V lost 5 bases to trimming and J lost 3 bases, with 7 bases between them. Germline assignment: CDR1 LNHDA and CDR2 SQIVND (reference sequence). This CDR3 is 13 amino acids long. The CDR3 protein is CASSGTANEKLFF. The DNA for the CDR3 is TGTGCCAGTAGTGGTACGGCTAATGAAAAACTGTTTTTT.

This rearrangement joins TRBV10-3 to TRBJ2-3; possible D gene TRBD2, 5 bases. Germline-derived CDR1 and CDR2 are ENHRY and SYGVKD. This CDR3 is 15 amino acids long. The ends were cut back, 6 bases at V and 1 base at J, with 14 bases in the middle. CDR3 in DNA: TGTGCCATCAGCAAGGACTCCGGCGGCACAGATACGCAGTATTTT. Amino acids: CAISKDSGGTDTQYF.

This chain connects TRBV2 to TRBJ1-2; the D gene is possibly TRBD1 (6 bases). From germline, CDR1 is SNHLY and CDR2 FYNNEI. V dropped 6 bases and J dropped 1 base, with 6 bases sitting between them. The CDR3 has 12 residues. The chain's CDR3 is CASRDSNYGYTF. The CDR3 DNA sequence: TGTGCCAGCAGGGACAGTAACTATGGCTACACCTTC.

This clonotype was detected many times. This rearrangement joins TRBV12-3 or TRBV12-4 to TRBJ1-5; 10 nucleotides agree with TRBD1. V shed 6 bases, J shed 0 bases, and the junction held 11 bases outside the gene matches. This CDR3 has 18 amino acids. CDR3 DNA: TGTGCCAGCAGGGGCCCGGGACAGGGGTCTTATAGCAATCAGCCCCAGCATTTT. Amino acids: CASRGPGQGSYSNQPQHF.

J is TRBJ2-1 and V is TRBV12-3 or TRBV12-4; 10 positions agree with TRBD2. Trimming removed 6 bases from V and 4 bases from J; junction bases left unmatched: 9. CDR3 size: 16 residues. The CDR3 nucleotides read TGTGCCAGCAGGTCCCTAGCGGGAGCTACGTACAATGAGCAGTTCTTC. Its protein product is CASRSLAGATYNEQFF.

This clonotype was observed a handful of times. The V gene is TRBV10-3, the J gene TRBJ2-7; 10 nucleotides agree with TRBD2. The germline CDR1 and CDR2 sequences are ENHRY and SYGVKD. V lost 10 bases and J lost 12; bases outside the gene matches: 15. The CDR3 length is 13 residues. Here the CDR3 DNA reads TGTGCCACCGGGGGGACTAGCGAGGGGTTGGGGTACTTC. This codes for CATGGTSEGLGYF.

This clonotype was recorded at least ten times. This chain's CDR3 is CASSLTSSAQYF. The CDR3 nucleotides read TGTGCCAGCAGCCTGACTAGTAGCGCGCAGTATTTT. This chain links TRBV12-3 or TRBV12-4 with TRBJ2-3, with D perhaps matching TRBD2 (6 bases). The CDR3 covers 12 residues. V shed 6 bases and J shed 10 bases, with 14 bases lying between them.

The chain recombines TRBV18 with TRBJ1-1; D is ambiguous. CDR1 is KGHSH, CDR2 LQKENI, per germline. Trimming cost V 2 bases and J 4 bases, with 14 bases left between them. The CDR3 contains 15 residues. The CDR3 spells CASSPRVVAITEAFF. The CDR3 DNA reads as TGTGCCAGCTCACCAAGAGTTGTAGCGATCACTGAAGCTTTCTTT.

This clonotype has just a few counts. The V and J genes are TRBV5-4 and TRBJ2-3; 7 positions agree with TRBD2. The length of the CDR3 is 15 residues. After removal of 4 bases from V and 5 bases from J, the junction contained 10 bases not matched to a gene. Germline V gene sequence: CDR1 SGHNT, CDR2 YYREEE (reference sequence). CDR3 residues: CASSPGGASQDTQYF. CDR3 nucleotides: TGTGCCAGCAGCCCGGGGGGAGCGTCTCAAGATACGCAGTATTTT.

At least ten counts were recorded for this clonotype. The genes are TRBV11-2 and TRBJ2-5, with D unclear. V dropped 4 bases and J dropped 5 bases, with 8 bases sitting between them. The CDR3 length is 12 residues. Germline V gene lookup returns CDR1 SGHAT and CDR2 FQNNGV. The chain's CDR3 is CASSSTVETQYF. The CDR3 coding sequence is TGTGCCAGCAGCTCCACAGTGGAGACCCAGTACTTC.

This clonotype was counted a few times. The V call is TRBV9, the J call TRBJ1-3; the D gene is possibly TRBD1 (5 bases). CDR1 is SGDLS, CDR2 YYNGEE, per germline. The V gene lost 4 bases and the J gene lost 0 bases, with 11 bases spanning the gap. The CDR3 consists of 15 residues. This chain's CDR3 is CASSPRDFSGNTIYF. The CDR3 DNA is TGTGCCAGCAGCCCACGGGACTTCTCTGGAAACACCATATATTTT.

This clonotype was seen only a few times. V and J are TRBV15 and TRBJ1-2; D ambiguous. V lost 3 bases, J lost 5 bases, and 10 bases lay in between. CDR3 size: 13 residues. CDR1 is LNHNV, CDR2 YYDKDF, per germline (reference sequence). CDR3 protein: CATSRGGAYGYTF. CDR3 bases: TGTGCCACCAGCAGGGGAGGCGCTTATGGCTACACCTTC.

The rearrangement joins TRBV3-1 to TRBJ2-7; TRBD2 matches 15 bases. CDR3 length equals 14 residues. Losses at the gene ends were 3 bases for V and 7 bases for J; bases not matched to a gene: 1. Germline V lookup: CDR1 LGHDT, CDR2 YNNKEL (reference sequence). Here the CDR3 DNA reads TGTGCCAGCAGCCACGGGACTAGCGGGAGGGAGCAGTACTTC. It encodes CASSHGTSGREQYF.

This clonotype has just a few counts. The rearrangement links TRBV6-1 to TRBJ2-7, with 10 bases aligning to TRBD1. V trimming: 11 bases; J trimming: 2 bases; junction bases outside the gene matches: 6. CDR1 is MNHNS and CDR2 is SASEGT in the germline V gene. The CDR3 has 13 amino acids. The CDR3 DNA reads as TGTGCCTCCAGGGACAGGGGTCCCTACGAGCAGTACTTC. Translation gives CASRDRGPYEQYF.

This clonotype was found a few times. The gene calls are TRBV5-4 and TRBJ2-3; D might be TRBD2 (6 bases). This CDR3 region has 15 residues. The V end lost 4 bases, the J end lost 0 bases, and 12 bases lay between the germline ends. CDR1 is SGHNT, CDR2 YYREEE, per germline (reference sequence). This chain's CDR3 is CASSPPRGSTDTQYF. CDR3 in DNA: TGTGCCAGCAGCCCCCCCCGGGGGAGCACAGATACGCAGTATTTT. Supplemented by reference TRBV5-4 and TRBJ2-3, the full variable domain reads ETGVTQSPTHLIKTRGQQVTLRCSSQSGHNTVSWYQQALGQGPQFIFQYYREEENGRGNFPPRFSGLQFPNYSSELNVNALELDDSALYLCASSPPRGSTDTQYFGPGTRLTVL.

In this sample, this clonotype turned up a few times. The chain is built from TRBV7-2 and TRBJ2-5; D call uncertain. V lost 2 bases and J 3 bases, leaving 13 bases between the germline ends. Germline CDR1 reads SGHTA; CDR2 reads FQGNSA. This CDR3 comprises 15 residues. The CDR3 region is CASSLWVGQKETQYF. In DNA form, the CDR3 reads TGTGCCAGCAGCTTATGGGTAGGGCAGAAAGAGACCCAGTACTTC. The full variable domain, its missing parts supplied by reference TRBV7-2 and TRBJ2-5, is GAGVSQSPSNKVTEKGKDVELRCDPISGHTALYWYRQSLGQGLEFLIYFQGNSAPDKSGLPSDRFSAERTGGSVSTLTIQRTQQEDSAVYLCASSLWVGQKETQYFGPGTRLLVL.

This clonotype was observed a few times. V usage is TRBV7-9 and J usage is TRBJ1-1, with 8 bases fitting TRBD1. Germline V gives CDR1 SEHNR, CDR2 FQNEAQ (reference sequence). CDR3 length: 15 residues. Trimming at V came to 5 bases and at J to 5 bases, leaving 10 bases not matched to a gene. The CDR3 loop reads CASSPQGGQGTEAFF. CDR3 nucleotide sequence: TGTGCCAGCAGCCCACAGGGGGGGCAGGGGACTGAAGCTTTCTTT.